The next 13 T cell receptor beta chains were all read from a single sample in a study of T cell responses to AZD1222 COVID-19 vaccine. Produced via immunoSEQ multiplex PCR; TCRdb's table is partial and in-frame only. The table shows some 150,000 clones, with 75% to 85% occurring only once. The sequenced sample was peripheral blood, obtained 28 days after the second dose of the MenACWY control vaccine. The receptors stem from an adult who received the MenACWY meningococcal vaccine as a control.

The rearrangement joins TRBV5-1 to TRBJ2-5, with D perhaps matching TRBD2 (6 bases). Per germline, CDR1 SGHRS and CDR2 YFSETQ. The CDR3 covers 14 residues. Trimming stripped 2 bases from V and 4 bases from J, with 12 bases between. DNA of the CDR3: TGCGCCAGCAGCTTTGGGGGGTCCCTAGAGACCCAGTACTTC. Translating it yields CASSFGGSLETQYF.

On this clone itself: A read error may produce the germline difference seen at one junction end. The chain uses TRBV12-5 and TRBJ2-7; D gene ambiguous. The length of the CDR3 is 13 residues. Germline lookup yields CDR1 LGHNT and CDR2 FRNRAP. CDR3 in DNA: TGTGCTAGTGGTTTTATCCAGTCCTCCGAGCAGTACTTC. Amino acids: CASGFIQSSEQYF. The variable domain in full, completed from reference TRBV12-5 and TRBJ2-7, reads DARVTQTPRHKVTEMGQEVTMRCQPILGHNTVFWYRQTMMQGLELLAYFRNRAPLDDSGMPKDRFSAEMPDATLATLKIQPSEPRDSAVYFCASGFIQSSEQYFGPGTRLTVT.

This clone has only one observation. The chain links TRBV21-1 to TRBJ2-7; no check of the table's D call, TRBD2, against the DNA was made. TRBV21-1 is a pseudogene segment. This CDR3 has 16 amino acids. CDR3 nucleotides: TGTGCCAGCTCCACCGGACTAGCGGGAGTCGAGCGCGAGCAGTACTTC. Translation gives CASSTGLAGVEREQYF.

This chain links TRBV4-1 with TRBJ1-6, with 9 nucleotides matching TRBD1. CDR3 size: 17 residues. V shed 0 bases and J 7 bases; nucleotides not matched to a gene: 7. Germline values: CDR1 MGHRA, CDR2 YSYEKL. CDR3 amino acids: CASSQDPPGTGNSPLHF. As DNA, the CDR3 is TGCGCCAGCAGCCAAGATCCCCCCGGGACAGGGAATTCACCCCTCCACTTT.

The V call is TRBV5-1, the J call TRBJ2-2; D gene uncertain. The V gene's germline CDR1 is SGHRS and CDR2 YFSETQ. CDR3 length: 15 residues. Trimming shortened V by 1 base and J by 4 bases, and 11 bases separated the two germline ends. In DNA, the CDR3 is TGCGCCAGCAGCTTGAAATCGGGCGGCACCGGGGAGCTGTTTTTT. It encodes CASSLKSGGTGELFF.

The V and J genes are TRBV19 and TRBJ2-5; D gene unclear. The germline V gene encodes CDR1 LNHDA and CDR2 SQIVND (reference sequence). With 5 bases removed from V and 1 base from J, the gap between germline ends came to 11 bases. CDR3 length: 14 amino acids. CDR3 sequence (DNA): TGTGCCAGTAGTGTAGGCCTATCCCAAGAGACCCAGTACTTC. It yields the protein CASSVGLSQETQYF.

The chain joins TRBV6-5 to TRBJ2-7; 11 nucleotides line up with TRBD1. With 11 bases clipped from V and 5 bases from J, the junction kept 8 bases outside the gene matches. The CDR3 has 13 amino acids. Germline CDR1 is MNHEY and CDR2 is SVGAGI. The CDR3 nucleotides are TGTGCCGTGTACGGACAGGGGGCCAACGAGCAGTACTTC. This codes for CAVYGQGANEQYF.

This clone showed up just a few times. The gene calls are TRBV21-1 and TRBJ2-7; the table's D gene call, TRBD2, was not cross checked with the DNA. TRBV21-1 is a pseudogene segment. The CDR3 has 17 residues. The CDR3 region has the DNA TGTGCCAGCAGCAAACTGCCTAGCGGGGGGCCTCCCTACGAGCAGTACGTC. Protein: CASSKLPSGGPPYEQYV.

The chain couples TRBV25-1 to TRBJ1-3, with D perhaps TRBD1 (6 bases). This CDR3 has 15 amino acids. Germline CDR1 and CDR2: MGHDK and SYGVNS. Trimming removed 0 bases at V and 4 bases at J, with 10 bases between. This chain's CDR3 is CASSEYGTPGNTIYF. The CDR3, as DNA: TGTGCCAGCAGTGAATACGGGACACCCGGAAACACCATATATTTT.

The rearrangement links TRBV5-4 to TRBJ2-1; either TRBD1 or TRBD2 may fit D (5 bases each). The CDR3 consists of 14 residues. Germline V gene data show CDR1 as SGHNT and CDR2 as YYREEE (reference sequence). The ends were cut back, 1 base at V and 9 bases at J, with 14 bases in the middle. CDR3 protein: CASSLIGAGLEQFF. CDR3 DNA: TGTGCCAGCAGCTTGATAGGGGCGGGCCTTGAGCAGTTCTTC.

This clone has only one observation. J is TRBJ2-3 and V is TRBV5-1; no firm D call. The CDR3 runs 13 residues. Germline V gene sequence: CDR1 SGHRS, CDR2 YFSETQ. The V and J ends lost 3 bases and 8 bases respectively, with 13 bases between them. The CDR3 DNA sequence: TGCGCCAGCAGCTCAGTTCAAGCAGCTACGCAGTATTTT. It translates to CASSSVQAATQYF.

The chain combines TRBV5-4 with TRBJ2-1; D is unclear. Trimming pared 2 bases from V and 3 bases from J, leaving 9 bases between. Germline-derived CDR1 and CDR2 are SGHNT and YYREEE (reference sequence). The CDR3 runs 14 residues. The CDR3 sequence is CASSFGQDYNEQFF. The CDR3 DNA is TGTGCCAGCAGCTTTGGCCAGGACTACAATGAGCAGTTCTTC.

The chain combines TRBV5-5 with TRBJ1-1; no reliable D call. Trimming removed 2 bases at V and 1 base at J, with 6 bases between. Germline V gene lookup returns CDR1 SGHKS and CDR2 YYEKEE (reference sequence). The CDR3 contains 13 residues. CDR3 loop: CASSLMTNTEAFF. As DNA, the CDR3 is TGTGCCAGCAGCTTAATGACGAACACTGAAGCTTTCTTT.